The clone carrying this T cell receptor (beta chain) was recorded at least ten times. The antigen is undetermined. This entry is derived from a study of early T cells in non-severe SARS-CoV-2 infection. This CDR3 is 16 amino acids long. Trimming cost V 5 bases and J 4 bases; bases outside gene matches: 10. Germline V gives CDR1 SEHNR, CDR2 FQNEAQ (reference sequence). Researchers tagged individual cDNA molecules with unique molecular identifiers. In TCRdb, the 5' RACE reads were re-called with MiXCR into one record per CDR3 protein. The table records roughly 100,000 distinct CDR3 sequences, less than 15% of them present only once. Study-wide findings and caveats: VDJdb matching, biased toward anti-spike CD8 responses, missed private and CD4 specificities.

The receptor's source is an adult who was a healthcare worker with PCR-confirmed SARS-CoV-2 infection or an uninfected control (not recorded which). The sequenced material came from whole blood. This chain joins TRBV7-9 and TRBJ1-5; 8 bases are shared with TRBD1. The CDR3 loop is CASSPTDREGNQPQHF. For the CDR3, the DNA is TGTGCCAGCAGCCCCACGGACAGGGAGGGGAATCAGCCCCAGCATTTT.